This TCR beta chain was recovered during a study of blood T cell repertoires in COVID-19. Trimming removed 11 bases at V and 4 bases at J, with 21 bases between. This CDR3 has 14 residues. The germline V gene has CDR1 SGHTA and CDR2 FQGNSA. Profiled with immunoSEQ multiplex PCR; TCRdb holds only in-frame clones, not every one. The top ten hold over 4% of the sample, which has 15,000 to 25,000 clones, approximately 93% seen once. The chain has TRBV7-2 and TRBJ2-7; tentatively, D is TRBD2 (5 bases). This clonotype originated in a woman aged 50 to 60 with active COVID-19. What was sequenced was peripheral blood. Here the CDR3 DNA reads TGTGCCTCCCAAGTGAGTCCCGGAGGATACGAGCAGTACTTC. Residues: CASQVSPGGYEQYF.